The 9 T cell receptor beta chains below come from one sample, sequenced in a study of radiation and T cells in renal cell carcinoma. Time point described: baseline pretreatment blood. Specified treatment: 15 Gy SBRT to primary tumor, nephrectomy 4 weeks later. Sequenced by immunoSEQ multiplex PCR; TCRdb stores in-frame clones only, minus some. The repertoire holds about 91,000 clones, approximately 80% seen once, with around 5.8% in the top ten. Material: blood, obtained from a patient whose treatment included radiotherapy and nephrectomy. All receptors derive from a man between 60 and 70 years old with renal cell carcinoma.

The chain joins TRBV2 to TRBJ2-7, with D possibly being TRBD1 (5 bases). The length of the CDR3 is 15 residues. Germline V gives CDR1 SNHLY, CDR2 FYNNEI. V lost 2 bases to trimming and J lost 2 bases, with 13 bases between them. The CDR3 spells CASSEPQGVTYEQYF. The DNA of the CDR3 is TGTGCCAGCAGTGAACCCCAGGGCGTCACCTACGAGCAGTACTTC.

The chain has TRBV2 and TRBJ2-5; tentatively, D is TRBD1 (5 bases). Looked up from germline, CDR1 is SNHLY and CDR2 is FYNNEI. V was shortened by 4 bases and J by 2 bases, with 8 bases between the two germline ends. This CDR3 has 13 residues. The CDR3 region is CASSGGGQETQYF. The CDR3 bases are TGTGCCAGCAGTGGGGGCGGTCAAGAGACCCAGTACTTC.

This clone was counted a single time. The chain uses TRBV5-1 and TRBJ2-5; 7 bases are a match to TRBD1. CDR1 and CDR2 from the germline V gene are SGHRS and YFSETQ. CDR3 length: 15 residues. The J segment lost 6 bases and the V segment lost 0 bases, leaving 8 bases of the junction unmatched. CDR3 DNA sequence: TGCGCCAGCAGCTTGGAGGGGGCGAGGGGACAGACCCAGTACTTC. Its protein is CASSLEGARGQTQYF.

The CDR3 coding sequence is TGTGCCAGCAGGGAAAGTGACGGCACTTTCGCCCTCCACTTT. As protein: CASRESDGTFALHF. This chain links TRBV2 with TRBJ1-6; no firm D call. The germline V and J ends were trimmed by 6 bases and 14 bases, with 20 bases remaining between them. Per the germline V gene, CDR1 is SNHLY and CDR2 is FYNNEI. The length of the CDR3 is 14 residues. The full variable domain, its missing parts supplied by reference TRBV2 and TRBJ1-6, is EPEVTQTPSHQVTQMGQEVILRCVPISNHLYFYWYRQILGQKVEFLVSFYNNEISEKSEIFDDQFSVERPDGSNFTLKIRSTKLEDSAMYFCASRESDGTFALHFGNGTRLTVT.

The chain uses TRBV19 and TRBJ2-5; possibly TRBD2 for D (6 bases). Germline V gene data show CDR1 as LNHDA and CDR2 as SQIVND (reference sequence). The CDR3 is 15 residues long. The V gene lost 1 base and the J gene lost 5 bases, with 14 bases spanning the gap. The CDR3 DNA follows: TGTGCCAGTAGTATAGCTGGAGGGGCCCAGGAGACCCAGTACTTC. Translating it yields CASSIAGGAQETQYF.

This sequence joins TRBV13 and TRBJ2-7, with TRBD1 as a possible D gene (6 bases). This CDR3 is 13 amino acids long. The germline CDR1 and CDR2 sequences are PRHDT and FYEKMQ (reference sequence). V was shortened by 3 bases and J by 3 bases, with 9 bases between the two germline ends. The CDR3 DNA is TGTGCCAGCAGCTTGATACAGGGCTACGAGCAGTACTTC. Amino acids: CASSLIQGYEQYF.

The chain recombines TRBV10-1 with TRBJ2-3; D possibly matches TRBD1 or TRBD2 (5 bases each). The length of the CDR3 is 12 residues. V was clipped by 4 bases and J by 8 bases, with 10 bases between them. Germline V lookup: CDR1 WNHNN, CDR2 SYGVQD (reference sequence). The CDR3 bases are TGCGCCAGCAGTGCGAGGGACGGTACGCAGTATTTT. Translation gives CASSARDGTQYF.

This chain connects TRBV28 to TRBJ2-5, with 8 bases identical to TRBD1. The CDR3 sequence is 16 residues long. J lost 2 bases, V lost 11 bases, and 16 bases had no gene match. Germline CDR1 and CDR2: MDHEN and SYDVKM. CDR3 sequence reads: CALSGGARGFQETQYF. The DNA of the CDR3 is TGTGCCCTCTCAGGGGGCGCGAGGGGATTTCAAGAGACCCAGTACTTC.

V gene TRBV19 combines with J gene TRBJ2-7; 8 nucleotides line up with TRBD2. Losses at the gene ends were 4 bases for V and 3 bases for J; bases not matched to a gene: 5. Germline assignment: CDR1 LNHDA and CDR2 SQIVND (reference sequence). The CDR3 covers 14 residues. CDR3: CASSSSGIFYEQYF. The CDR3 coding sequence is TGTGCCAGTAGTAGTAGCGGGATATTCTACGAGCAGTACTTC.